The entry that follows covers one T cell receptor (beta chain) sequence. Germline-derived CDR1 and CDR2 are MNHEY and SVGEGT. V lost 8 bases, J lost 1 base, and 7 bases stayed unmatched. The CDR3 spans 14 residues. These data belong to a study of T cells in Graves' hyperthyroidism and ophthalmopathy. TCR beta CDR3 regions were amplified from RNA. In the first-round RT-PCR of the TCR CDR3, the HTBI primer set was used. TCRdb re-analysed the multiplex PCR reads in MiXCR, keeping a single row per CDR3 protein. This table holds a few hundred thousand distinct CDR3 sequences, around 14% found once. The source of this sequence is a young woman with Graves' hyperthyroidism. Specimen: blood. This chain connects TRBV6-2 or TRBV6-3 to TRBJ1-1; 7 bases agree with TRBD1. CDR3 amino acids: CASFPDRANTEAFF. In DNA form, the CDR3 reads TGTGCCAGCTTCCCCGACAGGGCGAACACTGAAGCTTTCTTT.